Below are 24 T cell receptor beta chains sequenced from a single sample in a study of read filtering for tumor transcriptome and immune sequencing. This library used 300 to 450 ng RNA and molecular barcoded adaptors spanning alpha/delta and beta/gamma chains. TCRdb ran MiXCR on the reads and lists one entry per CDR3 protein. The sample contains 100,000 to 150,000 distinct CDR3 sequences, 13% of which appear only once. Sequencing was done on a sample of a population of CD138-negative cells sorted from bone marrow. These receptors originate from a donor aged 40 or over with multiple myeloma.

This clonotype was counted between two and nine times. A much more abundant neighbour one base away suggests this may be a read error. The rearrangement joins TRBV7-2 to TRBJ2-1; 10 bases are a match to TRBD1. From germline, CDR1 is SGHTA and CDR2 FQGNSA. This CDR3 contains 15 residues. Germline trimming cut 8 bases from V and 6 bases from J; bases unmatched to any gene: 10. The CDR3 region has the DNA TGTGCCAGCGGCCGGGGACAGGGGATCCCCAATGAGCAGTTCTTC. Translating it yields CASGRGQGIPNEQFF.

This clonotype has ten or more counts. The chain joins TRBV5-4 to TRBJ1-1; D unresolved. Trimming left V 4 bases short and J 3 bases short, with 16 bases between. There are 15 residues in the CDR3. Germline CDR1 is SGHNT and CDR2 is YYREEE (reference sequence). The CDR3 region has the DNA TGTGCCAGCAGCCCGCGACTGAACCGGGACACTGAAGCTTTCTTT. Translation: CASSPRLNRDTEAFF.

Ten or more counts support this clonotype. This rearrangement joins TRBV7-8 to TRBJ1-5; perhaps TRBD1 as D (5 bases). V shed 5 bases and J shed 6 bases, with 8 bases lying between them. The CDR3 is 12 residues long. CDR1 is SGHVS and CDR2 is FQNEAQ in the germline V gene. This CDR3 is CASSKDSQPQHF. The CDR3 region has the DNA TGTGCCAGCAGCAAAGACAGTCAGCCCCAGCATTTT.

The table lists this clonotype with many counts. This chain joins TRBV7-2 and TRBJ2-5, with 7 bases aligning to TRBD2. The CDR3 extends over 15 amino acids. Germline V gives CDR1 SGHTA, CDR2 FQGNSA. The V gene end was trimmed by 1 base and the J gene end by 4 bases; junction bases not matched to a gene: 6. CDR3: CASSLGGRGRETQYF. CDR3 DNA: TGTGCCAGCAGCTTAGGCGGGAGAGGGAGAGAGACCCAGTACTTC.

A word on this clonotype: A much larger clone sits a single nucleotide away, making a read error possible. The chain couples TRBV7-9 to TRBJ2-1; 9 bases agree with TRBD1. CDR1 SEHNR and CDR2 FQNEAQ come from the germline V gene (reference sequence). CDR3 length equals 13 residues. V gave up 6 bases and J gave up 8 bases; unmatched junction bases: 5. The CDR3 loop reads CASRERQGDEQFF. DNA for the CDR3: TGTGCCAGCAGGGAGCGACAGGGGGATGAGCAGTTCTTC.

This clonotype was observed at least ten times. The CDR3 nucleotides are TGTGCCAGCAGCTTACCCAGGGTTAATGAGCAGTTCTTC. This sequence encodes CASSLPRVNEQFF. The chain employs TRBV7-9 and TRBJ2-1, with D possibly matching TRBD1 (5 bases). Germline CDR1 and CDR2: SEHNR and FQNEAQ (reference sequence). The CDR3 is made up of 13 amino acids. V was clipped by 2 bases and J by 7 bases, with 9 bases between them.

This clonotype was found a few times. This sequence joins TRBV9 and TRBJ1-1; D remains ambiguous. CDR1 and CDR2 from the germline V gene are SGDLS and YYNGEE. Trimming left V 4 bases short and J 0 bases short, with 13 bases between. The CDR3 has 15 residues. The CDR3 loop is CASSPIPVMNTEAFF. The DNA for the CDR3 is TGTGCCAGCAGCCCCATCCCCGTCATGAACACTGAAGCTTTCTTT. Full variable domain (outside the CDR3, taken from reference TRBV9 and TRBJ1-1): DSGVTQTPKHLITATGQRVTLRCSPRSGDLSVYWYQQSLDQGLQFLIQYYNGEERAKGNILERFSAQQFPDLHSELNLSSLELGDSALYFCASSPIPVMNTEAFFGQGTRLTVV.

This clonotype was seen a handful of times. The chain joins TRBV19 to TRBJ2-1, with D perhaps TRBD1 or TRBD2 (5 bases each). The V end lost 3 bases, the J end lost 0 bases, and 12 bases lay between the germline ends. This CDR3 region has 16 residues. Germline V gene sequence: CDR1 LNHDA, CDR2 SQIVND (reference sequence). CDR3 in amino acids: CASSMGRGSSYNEQFF. The CDR3 coding sequence is TGTGCCAGTAGTATGGGACGGGGAAGCTCCTACAATGAGCAGTTCTTC.

This clonotype has at least ten counts. The chain couples TRBV4-1 to TRBJ1-6; TRBD1 agrees at 8 bases. The germline CDR1 and CDR2 sequences are MGHRA and YSYEKL. The CDR3 length is 15 residues. V trimming: 0 bases; J trimming: 11 bases; junction bases outside the gene matches: 6. This chain's CDR3 is CASSQETGGHAPLHF. In DNA form, the CDR3 reads TGCGCCAGCAGCCAAGAAACAGGGGGGCATGCACCCCTCCACTTT.

This clonotype occurred many times. The chain joins TRBV28 to TRBJ2-7; D is ambiguous. The CDR3 runs to 12 residues. Germline V CDR1 and CDR2: MDHEN, SYDVKM. Trimming took off 5 bases at V and 5 bases at J, with 10 bases between the two ends. The chain's CDR3 is CASSGNLDEQYF. Here the CDR3 DNA reads TGTGCCAGCAGTGGTAACCTGGACGAGCAGTACTTC.

There are many counts of this clonotype. The chain links TRBV20-1 to TRBJ2-1; D may be TRBD1 (6 bases). Germline CDR1 and CDR2: DFQATT and SNEGSKA (reference sequence). The CDR3 length is 11 residues. V was pared by 6 bases and J by 11 bases, with 14 bases between. For the CDR3, the DNA is TGCAGTGCCCCGGGGACAACTAAGCAGTTCTTC. Translation gives CSAPGTTKQFF.

This clonotype was seen repeatedly, ten times or more. The chain employs TRBV12-3 or TRBV12-4 and TRBJ1-4; D possibly corresponds to TRBD1 (6 bases). V was pared by 3 bases and J by 2 bases, with 10 bases between. CDR3 length: 15 amino acids. The CDR3 is CASSFAQGTNEKLFF. CDR3 nucleotide sequence: TGTGCCAGCAGTTTCGCGCAGGGGACTAATGAAAAACTGTTTTTT.

The sample holds many counts of this clonotype. The gene calls are TRBV29-1 and TRBJ1-2, with 7 bases that match TRBD1. This CDR3 is built from 14 residues. With V trimmed by 5 bases and J by 2 bases, 8 bases remained unmatched. Germline CDR1 SQVTM, CDR2 ANQGSEA. CDR3 DNA sequence: TGCAGCGTTTCGGCAGGGGGAGGCAACTATGGCTACACCTTC. Translating gives CSVSAGGGNYGYTF.

There are a few counts of this clonotype. CDR3 sequence reads: CSARRSSRVCEQYF. CDR3 DNA sequence: TGCAGTGCTAGACGGAGCAGCCGCGTATGCGAGCAGTACTTC. This chain links TRBV20-1 with TRBJ2-7; unclear D gene. V was shortened by 2 bases and J by 6 bases, with 17 bases between the two germline ends. The CDR3 has 14 amino acids. Per germline, CDR1 DFQATT and CDR2 SNEGSKA (reference sequence).

In DNA, the CDR3 is TGTGCCAGCCAACGGTCAGGGGGCAATAGGAACACTGAAGCTTTCTTT. Amino acid sequence: CASQRSGGNRNTEAFF. This chain joins TRBV12-3 or TRBV12-4 and TRBJ1-1; 8 bases are shared with TRBD1. This CDR3 is 16 amino acids long. Germline trimming cut 8 bases from V and 1 base from J; bases unmatched to any gene: 12.

This clonotype was counted many times. V is TRBV5-1 and J is TRBJ2-1; D remains ambiguous. There are 18 residues in the CDR3. With 4 bases removed from V and 0 bases from J, the gap between germline ends came to 20 bases. CDR1 and CDR2 (germline): SGHRS, YFSETQ. The CDR3 coding sequence is TGCGCCAGCAGCGCCCAGATCTTCTCGAGGAGCTCCTACAATGAGCAGTTCTTC. Translating gives CASSAQIFSRSSYNEQFF.

Points on this clonotype: An end of the junction differs from the germline gene, which may be a read error. J is TRBJ1-1 and V is TRBV30; D gene ambiguous. Per the germline V gene, CDR1 is GTSNPN and CDR2 is SVGIG (reference sequence). There are 13 residues in the CDR3. DNA for the CDR3: TGTGCCTGGAGTGAGATGACCCACACTGAAGCTTACTTT. This gives the protein CAWSEMTHTEAYF.

This clonotype was recorded many times. The chain employs TRBV27 and TRBJ2-2; 7 bases map to TRBD2. The CDR3 contains 16 residues. Germline CDR1 is MNHEY and CDR2 is SMNVEV (reference sequence). J was trimmed by 6 bases and V by 6 bases; bases with no gene match: 13. The CDR3 region is CASRTIAGPGPGELFF. The DNA of the CDR3 is TGTGCCAGCAGGACAATAGCGGGTCCCGGTCCCGGGGAGCTGTTTTTT.

In its sample, this clonotype was seen many times. Mismatch with germline at one junction end may stem from a read error. The J gene is TRBJ1-1, the V gene TRBV5-1, with TRBD1 as a possible D gene (5 bases). CDR1 SGHRS and CDR2 YFSETQ come from the germline V gene. There are 13 residues in the CDR3. CDR3 sequence reads: CASSFGANTEAFF. CDR3 nucleotide sequence: TGTGCCAGCAGTTTCGGGGCGAACACTGAAGCTTTCTTT.

This clonotype was seen ten or more times. The V gene is TRBV7-9, the J gene TRBJ2-2; no clear D. This CDR3 spans 15 amino acids. V was trimmed by 5 bases and J by 4 bases, leaving 14 bases between them. From germline, CDR1 is SEHNR and CDR2 FQNEAQ (reference sequence). The CDR3 region is CASSPASLTTGELFF. CDR3 nucleotides: TGTGCCAGCAGCCCCGCCTCTTTAACCACCGGGGAGCTGTTTTTT.

This clonotype was recorded at least ten times. V usage is TRBV7-2 and J usage is TRBJ1-5, with a possible D match to TRBD1 (6 bases). Trimming stripped 5 bases from V and 2 bases from J, with 10 bases between. This CDR3 contains 14 residues. CDR1 SGHTA and CDR2 FQGNSA come from the germline V gene. The CDR3 region has the DNA TGTGCCAGCAGCCCAAACAGGGGCAATCAGCCCCAGCATTTT. It yields the protein CASSPNRGNQPQHF.

This clonotype was seen at least ten times. The CDR3 DNA reads TGCAGTGCTAGACCAAACAACAAGGGACTCGCAAACGTCCTGACTTTC. Protein product: CSARPNNKGLANVLTF. This chain joins TRBV20-1 and TRBJ2-6, with TRBD2 as a possible D gene (6 bases). The CDR3 is made up of 16 amino acids. The V gene lost 2 bases and the J gene lost 10 bases, with 21 bases spanning the gap. CDR1 is DFQATT, CDR2 SNEGSKA, per germline (reference sequence).

This clonotype was counted at least ten times. This chain uses TRBV5-1 with TRBJ1-1; the D is unclear. The ends were cut back, 0 bases at V and 0 bases at J, with 12 bases in the middle. This CDR3 spans 16 amino acids. In germline, CDR1 is SGHRS, CDR2 YFSETQ. CDR3 bases: TGCGCCAGCAGCTTGGCCGGTGTAATTTTGAACACTGAAGCTTTCTTT. This codes for CASSLAGVILNTEAFF. Full variable domain (rest looked up from reference TRBV5-1 and TRBJ1-1): KAGVTQTPRYLIKTRGQQVTLSCSPISGHRSVSWYQQTPGQGLQFLFEYFSETQRNKGNFPGRFSGRQFSNSRSEMNVSTLELGDSALYLCASSLAGVILNTEAFFGQGTRLTVV.

In its sample, this clonotype was seen many times. The chain recombines TRBV30 with TRBJ1-1; D call uncertain. The CDR3 consists of 9 residues. Trimming left V 5 bases short and J 10 bases short, with 8 bases between. Germline V gives CDR1 GTSNPN, CDR2 SVGIG (reference sequence). The CDR3, as DNA: TGTGCCTGGGGCATCCCAGCTTTCTTT. Amino acid sequence: CAWGIPAFF.